The 16 T cell receptor beta chains given below trace back to one sample, sequenced in a study of cytomegalovirus exposure and HLA in healthy donors. PCR was performed using 60 Vbeta and 13 Jbeta primers. Data came from immunoSEQ multiplex PCR; TCRdb stores just in-frame clones and leaves some out. The repertoire holds about 34,000 clones, with 65% to 90% as singletons. The sample comprised PBMCs. All receptors derive from a woman aged 18 to 35 in good health and CMV-seropositive.

In DNA form, the CDR3 reads TGCGCCAGCAGCTTCACTAGCGGGCCTAACACCGGGGAGCTGTTTTTT. Translated, it gives CASSFTSGPNTGELFF. V and J are TRBV5-1 and TRBJ2-2; 9 bases fit TRBD2. V shed 2 bases, J shed 2 bases, and the junction held 4 bases outside the gene matches. Germline-derived CDR1 and CDR2 are SGHRS and YFSETQ. The CDR3 consists of 16 residues. The whole variable domain, filled in from reference TRBV5-1 and TRBJ2-2, reads KAGVTQTPRYLIKTRGQQVTLSCSPISGHRSVSWYQQTPGQGLQFLFEYFSETQRNKGNFPGRFSGRQFSNSRSEMNVSTLELGDSALYLCASSFTSGPNTGELFFGEGSRLTVL.

The chain has TRBV5-1 and TRBJ2-3; D is possibly TRBD1 (6 bases). Germline CDR1 SGHRS, CDR2 YFSETQ. Trimming removed 3 bases from V and 6 bases from J, with 14 bases in between. The CDR3 runs 14 residues. The CDR3 protein is CASSSMGRGDTQYF. CDR3 sequence (DNA): TGCGCCAGCAGCTCCATGGGTAGGGGGGATACGCAGTATTTT.

This sequence joins TRBV7-6 and TRBJ2-1; weak D call: TRBD2 (5 bases). The CDR3 spans 16 residues. Between the trimmed V and J ends, which lost 5 bases and 1 base, there was a span of 15 bases. The germline V gene encodes CDR1 SGHVS and CDR2 FNYEAQ. This CDR3 is CASSETGSGSYNEQFF. The CDR3, as DNA: TGTGCCAGCAGCGAAACGGGGAGTGGGTCCTACAATGAGCAGTTCTTC. Together with reference TRBV7-6 and TRBJ2-1, the CDR3 gives the full variable domain: GAGVSQSPRYKVTKRGQDVALRCDPISGHVSLYWYRQALGQGPEFLTYFNYEAQQDKSGLPNDRFSAERPEGSISTLTIQRTEQRDSAMYRCASSETGSGSYNEQFFGPGTRLTVL.

The V call is TRBV9, the J call TRBJ2-1; D gene uncertain. Germline values: CDR1 SGDLS, CDR2 YYNGEE. The CDR3 contains 15 residues. The V end lost 4 bases, the J end lost 5 bases, and 16 bases lay between the germline ends. CDR3 DNA sequence: TGTGCCAGCAGCCCTCACAGTATCACCAACAATGAGCAGTTCTTC. Translation gives CASSPHSITNNEQFF.

V and J are TRBV13 and TRBJ2-7, with a possible D match to TRBD1 (5 bases). Germline V gene lookup returns CDR1 PRHDT and CDR2 FYEKMQ (reference sequence). CDR3 length: 14 residues. Trimming pared 4 bases from V and 3 bases from J, leaving 13 bases between. CDR3 loop: CASSSGRQIYEQYF. The CDR3 DNA sequence: TGTGCCAGCAGCTCCGGACGACAGATCTACGAGCAGTACTTC.

The rearrangement links TRBV27 to TRBJ2-1, with 10 bases that match TRBD2. V lost 0 bases to trimming and J lost 8 bases; unmatched junction nucleotides: 4. There are 15 residues in the CDR3. Per germline, CDR1 MNHEY and CDR2 SMNVEV (reference sequence). CDR3: CASSLSTSGTDEQFF. The CDR3 DNA is TGTGCCAGCAGTTTATCCACTAGCGGGACCGATGAGCAGTTCTTC.

V usage is TRBV28 and J usage is TRBJ1-2; perhaps TRBD1 as D (6 bases). V lost 5 bases, J lost 4 bases, and 20 bases lay in between. CDR3 length: 16 residues. Germline assignment: CDR1 MDHEN and CDR2 SYDVKM. The CDR3 DNA follows: TGTGCCAGCAGTATCCCGGGAACAGGGAGGGGCTATGGCTACACCTTC. It is translated as CASSIPGTGRGYGYTF.

The chain carries TRBV2 and TRBJ2-4; TRBD1 is a possible D gene (7 bases). Germline assignment: CDR1 SNHLY and CDR2 FYNNEI. There are 16 residues in the CDR3. V was cut by 6 bases and J by 9 bases, with 24 bases left in between. CDR3 bases: TGTGCCAGCAGGGCTACAGGGGAGGCACGCGTAGGCATTCAGTACTTC. Translated: CASRATGEARVGIQYF.

The chain has TRBV5-6 and TRBJ2-1, with TRBD1 matching 8 bases. This CDR3 is 14 amino acids long. CDR1 is SGHDT and CDR2 is YYEEEE in the germline V gene. V lost 4 bases and J lost 5; bases outside the gene matches: 5. The CDR3 reads CASSPDRVNNEQFF. The CDR3 DNA sequence: TGTGCCAGCAGCCCGGACAGGGTAAACAATGAGCAGTTCTTC.

The chain employs TRBV6-5 and TRBJ2-7; 7 positions match TRBD1. The CDR3 totals 14 residues. V was pared by 0 bases and J by 4 bases, with 3 bases of the junction left unmatched. Germline V gene data show CDR1 as MNHEY and CDR2 as SVGAGI. The DNA of the CDR3 is TGTGCCAGCAGTTACTCGGGACAGATATACGAGCAGTACTTC. Translating gives CASSYSGQIYEQYF.

The chain combines TRBV5-1 with TRBJ1-1; unclear D gene. Trimming took off 2 bases at V and 3 bases at J, with 5 bases between the two ends. Germline CDR1 SGHRS, CDR2 YFSETQ. CDR3 length: 12 residues. The CDR3 DNA is TGCGCCAGCAGCTTCCGGGACACTGAAGCTTTCTTT. Protein: CASSFRDTEAFF. The full variable domain, completed using reference TRBV5-1 and TRBJ1-1, is KAGVTQTPRYLIKTRGQQVTLSCSPISGHRSVSWYQQTPGQGLQFLFEYFSETQRNKGNFPGRFSGRQFSNSRSEMNVSTLELGDSALYLCASSFRDTEAFFGQGTRLTVV.

This sequence joins TRBV6-1 and TRBJ1-5, with 8 nucleotides matching TRBD1. This CDR3 region has 16 residues. The junction had 7 bases not matched to a gene; V was cut back by 0 bases and J by 6 bases. CDR1 MNHNS and CDR2 SASEGT come from the germline V gene. DNA for the CDR3: TGTGCCAGCAGTGAAGCGTCAGGGGGCGGCGGTCAGCCCCAGCATTTT. Protein sequence: CASSEASGGGGQPQHF.

Worth noting for this clone: An end of the junction differs from the germline gene, which may be a read error. The genes are TRBV7-9 and TRBJ2-7, with D maybe TRBD2 (6 bases). This CDR3 is 16 amino acids long. Germline-derived CDR1 and CDR2 are SEHNR and FQNEAQ (reference sequence). This chain's CDR3 is CSSSPKEGRYSYEQYF. CDR3 bases: TGTTCCAGCAGCCCAAAGGAGGGACGGTATTCCTACGAGCAGTACTTC.

There are a few counts of this clone. J is TRBJ2-1 and V is TRBV12-5; 11 positions match TRBD1. The CDR3 length is 22 residues. Germline V gene sequence: CDR1 LGHNT, CDR2 FRNRAP. Germline trimming cut 2 bases from V and 0 bases from J; bases unmatched to any gene: 18. Here the CDR3 DNA reads TGTGCTAGTGGTTTGATTCCGAGGTGGGACAGGGGGTCTCAATCCTCCTACAATGAGCAGTTCTTC. Residues: CASGLIPRWDRGSQSSYNEQFF.

V is TRBV1 and J is TRBJ2-5; TRBD2, the table's D call, lacks a check against the DNA. TRBV1 represents a pseudogene. The CDR3 loop spans 14 amino acids. The CDR3 DNA reads TGCACCAGCAGCCTTAGCGGGAGCCAAGAGACCCAGTACTTC. This gives the protein CTSSLSGSQETQYF.

This clone appeared a few times. This CDR3 is CASSKFSGGSSYNEQFF. Here the CDR3 DNA reads TGTGCCAGCAGCAAATTTAGCGGGGGCAGCTCCTACAATGAGCAGTTCTTC. The chain uses TRBV11-3 and TRBJ2-1; TRBD2 agrees at 9 bases. Germline loops: CDR1 SGHNT, CDR2 YENEEA. The trim removed 5 bases at V and 0 bases at J, leaving 8 bases unmatched. The CDR3 consists of 17 residues.